This TCR beta chain was recovered during a study of PD-1 blockade in classical Hodgkin lymphoma. On the study more broadly: Nivolumab 3 mg/kg was given intravenously every 2 weeks.

Time point reported: cycle 4 day 1 (C4D1), after more than five weeks of nivolumab. All patients experienced relapse after autologous stem cell transplantation, and brentuximab vedotin exposure was variable. TCRdb's copy holds only in-frame clones and misses some; the assay was immunoSEQ multiplex PCR. The sample yields about 93,000 clones, roughly 78% seen once. In the case of this clone: The antigen is not known.

Study-level findings and limits: Some patients began nivolumab under 1 year after ASCT. These patients were excluded from later analyses. For complete responders, baseline diversity was comparable to that of newly diagnosed patients. Relative to healthy donors, newly diagnosed patients reportedly had lower baseline TCR diversity, which was reported as lower still in relapsed/refractory patients.

In germline, CDR1 is SGDLS, CDR2 YYNGEE. V was pared by 4 bases and J by 4 bases, with 5 bases of the junction left unmatched. The CDR3 contains 16 residues. This specimen was peripheral blood mononuclear cells (PBMCs), taken before the fourth cycle of nivolumab. The receptor was isolated from a human donor with classical Hodgkin lymphoma. The rearrangement links TRBV9 to TRBJ2-1; 13 positions match TRBD2. The CDR3 DNA follows: TGTGCCAGCAGCTCACTAGCGGGGGGGCCGTACAATGAGCAGTTCTTC. Translation: CASSSLAGGPYNEQFF.